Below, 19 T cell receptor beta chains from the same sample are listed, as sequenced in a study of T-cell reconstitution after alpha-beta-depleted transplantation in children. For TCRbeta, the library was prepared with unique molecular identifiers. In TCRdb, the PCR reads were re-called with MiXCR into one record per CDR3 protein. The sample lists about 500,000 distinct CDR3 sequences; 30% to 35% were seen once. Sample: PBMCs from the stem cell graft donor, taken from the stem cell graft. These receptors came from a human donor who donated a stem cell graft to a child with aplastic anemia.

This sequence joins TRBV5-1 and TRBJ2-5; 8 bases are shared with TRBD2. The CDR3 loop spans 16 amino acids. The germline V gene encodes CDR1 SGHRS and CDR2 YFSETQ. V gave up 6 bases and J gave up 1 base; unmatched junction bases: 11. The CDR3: CASTITAGTSQETQYF. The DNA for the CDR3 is TGCGCCAGCACTATAACCGCAGGGACTAGCCAAGAGACCCAGTACTTC. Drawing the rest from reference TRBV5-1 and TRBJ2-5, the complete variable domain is KAGVTQTPRYLIKTRGQQVTLSCSPISGHRSVSWYQQTPGQGLQFLFEYFSETQRNKGNFPGRFSGRQFSNSRSEMNVSTLELGDSALYLCASTITAGTSQETQYFGPGTRLLVL.

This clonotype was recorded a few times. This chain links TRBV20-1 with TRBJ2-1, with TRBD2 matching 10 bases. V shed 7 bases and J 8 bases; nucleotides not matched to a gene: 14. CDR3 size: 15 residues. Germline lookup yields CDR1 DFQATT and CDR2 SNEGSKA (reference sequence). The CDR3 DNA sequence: TGCAGTGTGGCGAGCGGGAGGGTATCGGGGGATGAGCAGTTCTTC. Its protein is CSVASGRVSGDEQFF.

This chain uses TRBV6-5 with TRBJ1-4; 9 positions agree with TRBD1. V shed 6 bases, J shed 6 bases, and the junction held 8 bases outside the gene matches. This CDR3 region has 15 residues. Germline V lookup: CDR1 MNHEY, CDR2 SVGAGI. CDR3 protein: CASRLQGARYEKLFF. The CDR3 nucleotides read TGTGCCAGCAGATTACAGGGGGCGCGTTATGAAAAACTGTTTTTT.

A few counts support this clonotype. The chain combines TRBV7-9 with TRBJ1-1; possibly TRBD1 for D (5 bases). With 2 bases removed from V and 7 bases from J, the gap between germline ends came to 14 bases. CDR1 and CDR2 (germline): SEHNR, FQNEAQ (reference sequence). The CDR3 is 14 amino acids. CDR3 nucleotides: TGTGCCAGCAGCTTAAATTCTGGGGGTATTGAAGCTTTCTTT. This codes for CASSLNSGGIEAFF.

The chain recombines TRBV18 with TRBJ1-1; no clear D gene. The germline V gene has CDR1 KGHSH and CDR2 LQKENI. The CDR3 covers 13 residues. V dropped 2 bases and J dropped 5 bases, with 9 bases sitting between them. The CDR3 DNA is TGTGCCAGCTCACCAGAGGAGGGAACTGAAGCTTTCTTT. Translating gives CASSPEEGTEAFF.

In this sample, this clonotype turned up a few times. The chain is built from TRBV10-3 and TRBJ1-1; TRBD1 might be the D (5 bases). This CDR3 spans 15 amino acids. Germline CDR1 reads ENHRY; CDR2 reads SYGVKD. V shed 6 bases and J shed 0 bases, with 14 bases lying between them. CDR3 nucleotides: TGTGCCATCAGCGGGACCGACACCCTGAACACTGAAGCTTTCTTT. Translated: CAISGTDTLNTEAFF.

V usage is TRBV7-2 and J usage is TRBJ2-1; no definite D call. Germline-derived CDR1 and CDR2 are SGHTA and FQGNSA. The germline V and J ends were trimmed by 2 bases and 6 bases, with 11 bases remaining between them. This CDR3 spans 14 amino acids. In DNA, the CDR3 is TGTGCCAGCAGCTTATTCGGCCCAGGCAATGAGCAGTTCTTC. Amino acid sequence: CASSLFGPGNEQFF.

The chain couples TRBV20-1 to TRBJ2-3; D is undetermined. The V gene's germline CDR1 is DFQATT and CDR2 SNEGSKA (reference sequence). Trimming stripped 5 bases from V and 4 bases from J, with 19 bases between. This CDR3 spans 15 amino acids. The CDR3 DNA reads TGCAGTGCTGCCCCTCAGGAGAATTCCGCAGATACGCAGTATTTT. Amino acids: CSAAPQENSADTQYF.

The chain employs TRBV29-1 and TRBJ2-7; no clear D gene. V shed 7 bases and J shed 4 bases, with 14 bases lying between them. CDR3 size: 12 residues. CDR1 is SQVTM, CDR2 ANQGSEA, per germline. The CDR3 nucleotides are TGCAGCGCGACGACGGAGACTTACGAGCAGTACTTC. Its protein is CSATTETYEQYF.

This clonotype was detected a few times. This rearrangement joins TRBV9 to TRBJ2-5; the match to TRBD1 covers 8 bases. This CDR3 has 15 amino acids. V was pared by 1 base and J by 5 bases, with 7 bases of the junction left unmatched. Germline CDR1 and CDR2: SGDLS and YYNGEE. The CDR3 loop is CASSVTGGVWETQYF. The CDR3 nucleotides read TGTGCCAGCAGCGTAACAGGGGGAGTCTGGGAGACCCAGTACTTC.

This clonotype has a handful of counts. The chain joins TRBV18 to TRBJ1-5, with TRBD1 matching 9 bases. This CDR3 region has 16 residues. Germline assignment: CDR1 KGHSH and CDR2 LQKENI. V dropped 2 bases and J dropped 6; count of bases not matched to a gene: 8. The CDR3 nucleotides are TGTGCCAGCTCACCAGCGGTTACAGGGGGCGGTCAGCCCCAGCATTTT. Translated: CASSPAVTGGGQPQHF.

The CDR3 DNA sequence: TGCAGTGCTAGTACAGGGATGTACGAGCAGTACTTC. Amino acids: CSASTGMYEQYF. J is TRBJ2-7 and V is TRBV20-1; a weak D match, TRBD1 (6 bases). The CDR3 covers 12 residues. Germline V gene sequence: CDR1 DFQATT, CDR2 SNEGSKA (reference sequence). The V end was cut by 3 bases, the J end by 4 bases, with 10 bases between.

In DNA form, the CDR3 reads TGTGCCAGCAGGAGGACAGGTGATCACTACGAGCAGTACTTC. Its protein product is CASRRTGDHYEQYF. The V and J genes are TRBV12-3 or TRBV12-4 and TRBJ2-7; TRBD1 matches 7 bases. Trimming at V came to 6 bases and at J to 3 bases, leaving 8 bases not matched to a gene. The CDR3 is 14 amino acids.

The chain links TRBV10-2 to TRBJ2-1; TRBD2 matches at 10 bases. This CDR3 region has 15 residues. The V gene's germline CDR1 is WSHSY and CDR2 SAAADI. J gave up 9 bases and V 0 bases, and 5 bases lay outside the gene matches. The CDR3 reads CASSESAGGPIEQFF. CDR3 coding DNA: TGCGCCAGCAGTGAGTCAGCGGGAGGGCCGATTGAGCAGTTCTTC.

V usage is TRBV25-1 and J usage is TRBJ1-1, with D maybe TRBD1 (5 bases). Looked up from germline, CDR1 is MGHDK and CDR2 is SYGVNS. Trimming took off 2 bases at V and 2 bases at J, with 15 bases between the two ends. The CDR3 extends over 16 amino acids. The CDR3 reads CASSENFGGHNTEAFF. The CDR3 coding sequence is TGTGCCAGCAGTGAAAATTTCGGCGGACATAACACTGAAGCTTTCTTT. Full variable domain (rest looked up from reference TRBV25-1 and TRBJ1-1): EADIYQTPRYLVIGTGKKITLECSQTMGHDKMYWYQQDPGMELHLIHYSYGVNSTEKGDLSSESTVSRIRTEHFPLTLESARPSHTSQYLCASSENFGGHNTEAFFGQGTRLTVV.

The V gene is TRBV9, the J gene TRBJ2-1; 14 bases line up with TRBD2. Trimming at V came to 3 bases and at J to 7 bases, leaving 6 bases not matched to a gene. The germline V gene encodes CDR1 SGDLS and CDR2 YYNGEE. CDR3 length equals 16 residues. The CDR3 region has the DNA TGTGCCAGCAGCGGGGGACTAGCGGGAGTCCAGAATGAGCAGTTCTTC. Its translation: CASSGGLAGVQNEQFF.

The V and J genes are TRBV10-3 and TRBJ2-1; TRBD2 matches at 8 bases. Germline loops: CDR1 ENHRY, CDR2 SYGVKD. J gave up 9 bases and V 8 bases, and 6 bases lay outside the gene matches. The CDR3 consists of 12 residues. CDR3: CAIGGTSSEQFF. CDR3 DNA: TGTGCCATCGGAGGGACTAGTAGTGAGCAGTTCTTC.

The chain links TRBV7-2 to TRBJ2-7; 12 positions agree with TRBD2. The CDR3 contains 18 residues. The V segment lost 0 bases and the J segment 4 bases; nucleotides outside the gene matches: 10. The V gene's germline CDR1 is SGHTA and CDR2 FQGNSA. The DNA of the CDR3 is TGTGCCAGCAGCTTAGCGGCGGGCCTAGCGGGAGGGCTGTACGAGCAGTACTTC. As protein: CASSLAAGLAGGLYEQYF.

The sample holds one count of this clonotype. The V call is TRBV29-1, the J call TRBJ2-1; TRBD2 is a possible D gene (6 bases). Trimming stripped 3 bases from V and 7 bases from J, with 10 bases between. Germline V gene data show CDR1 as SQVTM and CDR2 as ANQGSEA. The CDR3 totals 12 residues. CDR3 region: CSVDPGGNEQFF. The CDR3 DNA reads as TGCAGCGTTGACCCCGGGGGAAATGAGCAGTTCTTC.